This T cell receptor beta chain is drawn from a study of blood T cell repertoires in COVID-19 (dated by TCRdb to about 2020). With regard to the full study: The collaborator samples originated in the United States, Italy and Spain and spanned the acute and convalescent phases of COVID-19. The prospective study material was composed of cDNA or gDNA derived from T cells, B-cell-depleted T cells, or PBMCs. The dataset comprised deeply sampled blood TCRbeta repertoires from subjects exposed to, actively infected with, or recovered from COVID-19. The repertoires were released in a freely available public database meant as a resource for research on the immune response to SARS-CoV-2. Samples were obtained from the ongoing ImmuneRACE study (first 160 participants) and from 1,254 subjects provided by 6 global collaborators. A de-identified subject ID, COVID-19 status, age in years and sex were almost always included in the sample metadata. Where HLA class I and class II types were available, the types were taken from metadata supplied by the sample provider, not from assay-based typing. Study-wide conclusions, independent of this receptor: How much clinical and demographic metadata was included differed by source and by participant, and the metadata was provided uncurated.

With regard to this clone: Its antigen remains undetermined. Qualities for individual bases were not recorded, and no much larger clone is one base off.

Participants in the prospective study were enrolled through a virtual design, were aged 18 to 89 years, and lived in 24 United States geographic areas. Cohort assignment in the prospective study relied on participant-reported clinical history from a screening survey and a study questionnaire. Recovered participants in ImmuneRACE Cohort 3 were defined by two consecutive negative NP/OP PCR tests, clearance by a healthcare professional, or resolution of symptoms. Each participant in the prospective study had whole blood, serum and a nasopharyngeal or oropharyngeal swab collected by mobile phlebotomists. Additional blood draws and questionnaires over an approximately two-month period could optionally be provided by prospective study participants. Prospective study blood samples were shipped either frozen or at room temperature before DNA extraction. TCRbeta CDR3 regions were amplified from genomic DNA by means of the immunoSEQ Assay, a bias-controlled multiplex PCR. In the original analysis: The number of nucleated cells in each sample was estimated from the amplification of reference gene primers within the assay. Sequence reads were collapsed and filtered to measure the absolute abundance of every unique TCRbeta CDR3 rearrangement. For each sample, productive Simpson clonality was calculated as the square root of Simpson's diversity index across productive rearrangements. Imported from immuneACCESS, the table was reduced by TCRdb to in-frame sequences with V and J called. These copies leave out some clones; in studies compared against another copy, an unresolved V gene accounts for under half, and the cause of the remainder is not known. That table supplies the V and J calls and clone size; D and trimming were determined from the DNA. This sample is represented by around 260,000 clones; about 93% of them were singletons. The top ten hold 1% to 1.3% of the sample.

The germline V gene specifies SGHRS as CDR1 and YFSETQ as CDR2. Deletion took 0 bases off V and 9 bases off J, with a span of 10 bases between the germline ends. The cysteine opens and the phenylalanine closes a CDR3 of 13 amino acids. Only the CDR3 DNA stays, 39 bases, in frame from base 1. The specimen sequenced was PBMCs or T cells enriched from blood (not recorded which). The sequence came from a woman aged 25-40 years who had recovered from COVID-19. The rearrangement combines TRBV5-1 with TRBJ2-1, and the D gene may be TRBD2, 5 bases matching. The nucleotide sequence reads as follows: TGCGCCAGCAGCTTGGGGCTAGCATTTGAGCAGTTCTTC. Its product reads: CASSLGLAFEQFF.